These 15 T cell receptor delta chains came from one sample sequenced in a study of gamma-delta T cells after stem cell transplantation. TCRdb reanalyzed the RT-PCR reads using CATT. The top ten hold approximately 34% of the sample, which has around 2,700 delta-chain clones, about 32% seen once. The sample consisted of gamma-delta T cells. The source of these receptors is a human donor. It is not recorded whose cells these are; they may come from a transplant donor.

Turning to this clone: One end of the junction fails to match germline, which may point to a read error. The chain carries TRDV2 and TRDJ1; TRDD3 matches at 7 bases. This CDR3 region has 22 residues. Germline CDR1 is GEAIGNYY and CDR2 is EKD. CDR3 amino acids: CACDPVRPRDTGRAVNTDKLIF. Here the CDR3 DNA reads TGCGCCTGTGACCCTGTACGGCCGAGGGATACAGGGCGGGCTGTAAACACCGATAAACTCATCTTT.

There are a few counts of this clone. The genes are TRDV2 and TRDJ1; D is possibly TRDD2 or TRDD3 (9 bases each). CDR3 length equals 21 residues. Trimming cost V 0 bases and J 2 bases, with 30 bases left between them. Germline V gene lookup returns CDR1 GEAIGNYY and CDR2 EKD. The CDR3, as DNA: TGTGCCTGTGACACCGTATCCTTCCTACCCTGGGGGATTTTTAAAACCGATAAACTCATCTTT. Protein product: CACDTVSFLPWGIFKTDKLIF.

To note about this clone: A much larger clone is a single base away; this may be a read error. This sample also contains other DNA sequences that code for the same CDR3. The chain recombines TRDV2 with TRDJ1; no definite D call. This CDR3 is 20 amino acids long. CDR1 and CDR2 (germline): GEAIGNYY, EKD. The CDR3 DNA is TGTGCCTGTGACGCCCTAGAAGCAGGCGTAGGAGAAAAGTACACCGATAAACTAATCTTT. Translated, it gives CACDALEAGVGEKYTDKLIF.

The rearrangement uses TRDV2 and TRDJ1; 12 positions match TRDD3. Germline assignment: CDR1 GEAIGNYY and CDR2 EKD. This CDR3 spans 17 amino acids. V dropped 3 bases and J dropped 2; count of bases not matched to a gene: 9. The CDR3 sequence: CACDVLGDTRSTDKLIF. DNA of the CDR3: TGTGCCTGTGACGTACTGGGGGATACAAGAAGTACCGATAAACTCATCTTT.

This clone has a handful of counts. The V and J genes are TRDV2 and TRDJ3, with no clear D. From germline, CDR1 is GEAIGNYY and CDR2 EKD. V dropped 1 base and J dropped 1 base, with 16 bases sitting between them. This CDR3 is 19 amino acids long. CDR3 nucleotide sequence: TGTGCCTGTGACACGTCGGAGTACGGACGGTCCTGGGACACCCGACAGATGTTTTTC. It translates to CACDTSEYGRSWDTRQMFF.

The table lists this clone with a few counts. The germline gene is not matched at one end of the junction; a read error may be the cause. This sequence joins TRDV2 and TRDJ1, with TRDD3 identical over 8 bases. CDR3 size: 15 residues. CDR1 and CDR2 from the germline V gene are GEAIGNYY and EKD. The CDR3 nucleotides are TGTGCCTGTGACATACTGGGGGCTACAACCGATAACCTCATCTTT. The encoded protein is CACDILGATTDNLIF.

Concerning this clone: The sample holds other DNA sequences that translate to the same CDR3. The V and J genes are TRDV2 and TRDJ1, with 12 bases lining up with TRDD3. Germline V gene lookup returns CDR1 GEAIGNYY and CDR2 EKD. This CDR3 contains 20 residues. V was clipped by 3 bases and J by 0 bases; unmatched bases: 16. CDR3 loop: CACDPLLGDTGVEYTDKLIF. The CDR3 bases are TGTGCCTGTGACCCTTTACTGGGGGATACCGGAGTCGAGTACACCGATAAACTCATCTTT.

This clone was recorded a few times. The chain uses TRDV2 and TRDJ3, with 11 bases aligning to TRDD3. With V trimmed by 7 bases and J by 3 bases, 4 bases remained unmatched. The CDR3 sequence is 16 residues long. Per germline, CDR1 GEAIGNYY and CDR2 EKD. The CDR3 loop reads CAWDWGINWDTRQMFF. The CDR3 DNA sequence: TGTGCCTGGGACTGGGGGATAAACTGGGACACCCGACAGATGTTTTTC.

This sequence joins TRDV2 and TRDJ1; 11 bases match TRDD3. The CDR3 extends over 18 amino acids. Germline trimming cut 3 bases from V and 1 base from J; bases unmatched to any gene: 12. Germline V CDR1 and CDR2: GEAIGNYY, EKD. The CDR3 sequence is CACDSILGDKLGTDKLIF. CDR3 DNA sequence: TGTGCCTGTGACTCAATACTGGGGGATAAATTGGGCACCGATAAACTCATCTTT.

As for this clone: A read error may account for a junction end that differs from germline. The chain links TRDV2 to TRDJ1; 7 bases align to TRDD3. The CDR3 extends over 15 amino acids. CDR1 GEAIGNYY and CDR2 EKD come from the germline V gene. This CDR3 reads CACDEVGDNTDKPIF. CDR3 sequence (DNA): TGTGCCTGTGACGAGGTGGGGGACAACACCGATAAACCCATCTTT.

V and J are TRDV2 and TRDJ1; 13 nucleotides match TRDD3. The CDR3 consists of 18 residues. V was clipped by 3 bases and J by 8 bases; unmatched bases: 17. CDR1 GEAIGNYY and CDR2 EKD come from the germline V gene. The CDR3 bases are TGTGCCTGTGACTCAATTACTGGGGGATACGCTCAATCGGGAAAACTCATCTTT. Translating it yields CACDSITGGYAQSGKLIF.

In its sample, this clone ranks as medium-sized. V is TRDV2 and J is TRDJ3; D is unclear. The CDR3 consists of 17 residues. The V gene lost 1 base and the J gene lost 0 bases, with 9 bases spanning the gap. CDR1 is GEAIGNYY and CDR2 is EKD in the germline V gene. CDR3 in amino acids: CACDTISGSWDTRQMFF. In DNA form, the CDR3 reads TGTGCCTGTGACACGATATCGGGCTCCTGGGACACCCGACAGATGTTTTTC.

In this sample, this clone is medium-sized. The chain is built from TRDV2 and TRDJ1, with D uncertain. Per germline, CDR1 GEAIGNYY and CDR2 EKD. This CDR3 spans 16 amino acids. The germline V and J ends were trimmed by 0 bases and 1 base, with 14 bases remaining between them. This CDR3 reads CACDTVGRSTTDKLIF. CDR3 DNA sequence: TGTGCCTGTGACACCGTCGGGAGGTCGACCACCGATAAACTCATCTTT.

Points on this clone: A far larger clone is off by one base, so a read error is likely. Other nucleotide sequences from this sample produce the same CDR3. J is TRDJ1 and V is TRDV2; 12 bases are shared with TRDD3. The CDR3 is 15 residues long. Trimming took 7 bases from V and 3 from J; bases not matched to a gene: 8. Per germline, CDR1 GEAIGNYY and CDR2 EKD. The CDR3 sequence is CACDPLGDTADKLIF. The CDR3 region has the DNA TGTGCCTGCGACCCTCTGGGGGATACGGCCGATAAACTCATCTTT.

The chain links TRDV2 to TRDJ3; no firm D call. This CDR3 comprises 18 residues. Germline values: CDR1 GEAIGNYY, CDR2 EKD. Trimming pared 0 bases from V and 2 bases from J, leaving 13 bases between. The CDR3 region is CACDTGGPLTWDTRQMFF. Here the CDR3 DNA reads TGTGCCTGTGACACCGGAGGGCCTCTTACCTGGGACACCCGACAGATGTTTTTC.